The subject of this entry is one T cell receptor (beta chain). Antigen specificity is unknown. The sample belongs to a study of T-cell memory formation after mild COVID-19. Study details: Most TCR clusters belonged to a single donor. Study-level findings and limits: The study found balanced CD4/CD8 in clones contracting day 15 to 85 and a CD4+ lean in later expanders.

Researchers used 5'RACE with constant-segment primers to make TCR alpha and TCR beta cDNA libraries that carry sample barcodes and UMIs. Each CDR3 protein is one row after TCRdb ran MiXCR on the 5' RACE reads. The table has around 340,000 distinct CDR3 sequences, roughly an eighth seen once. The CDR3 extends over 16 amino acids. The germline gives CDR1 SGHRS, CDR2 YFSETQ. V trimming: 4 bases; J trimming: 3 bases; junction bases outside the gene matches: 5. The TCR was taken from a young man who had mild COVID-19 (a few samples of this study predate the infection). Cell type and time point are not known. The specimen sequenced was PBMCs or a T cell subset sorted from them (not recorded which). The J gene is TRBJ2-7, the V gene TRBV5-1, with 15 positions matching TRBD2. CDR3 sequence (DNA): TGCGCCAGCAGCACCGGGACTAGCGGGGGGATCTACGAGCAGTACTTC. Protein sequence: CASSTGTSGGIYEQYF.